This section outlines one T cell receptor (beta chain) sequence together with its context. What it binds is not known. This entry is derived from a study of shared clonotypes between healthy human individuals. Study-level points and caveats: The sharing of 4% to 5.5% of naive CD4 clonotypes was seen across a handful of donors.

CD8 cells classed as naive were CD45RO-negative and positively selected for CCR7, excluding terminally differentiated effector memory CD45RA+ cells. Adults of Caucasian background living in Nashville, Tennessee made up all donors. Losses at the gene ends were 5 bases for V and 3 bases for J; bases not matched to a gene: 12. CDR3 length: 16 residues. Per germline, CDR1 MNHEY and CDR2 SMNVEV (reference sequence). The table came from immunoSEQ multiplex PCR; TCRdb's copy has only in-frame clones and leaves some out. The sample holds about 2.1 million clones, 85% to 95% seen once. This TCR was sampled from a man younger than 35 in good health. Some clones in this sample may be carry-over from other donors' samples. The chain uses TRBV27 and TRBJ2-7; 8 nucleotides agree with TRBD2. Sequencing was performed on naive CD8+ T cells from PBMCs. CDR3 amino acids: CASSPSRGGRFYEQYF. DNA of the CDR3: TGTGCCAGCAGTCCCTCTCGTGGCGGGAGGTTCTACGAGCAGTACTTC.